What follows are 14 T cell receptor beta chains derived from one specimen sequenced in a study of molecular identifiers for immune sequencing clone quantification. TCRdb re-called the PCR reads with MiXCR, one entry per CDR3 protein. The table records about half a million distinct CDR3 sequences, 25% of them present only once. Sequenced material: naive CD8+ T cells from blood, with Jurkat cell RNA spiked in. Indicated subset: FACS-sorted CD8+CD4-CCR7+CD45RA+ naive T cells. These receptors all stem from a human donor in good health. Some libraries in this study had Jurkat cell RNA spiked in.

The chain has TRBV6-2 or TRBV6-3 and TRBJ2-3; weak D call: TRBD1 (6 bases). Trimming cost V 1 base and J 5 bases, with 10 bases left between them. Germline loops: CDR1 MNHEY, CDR2 SVGEGT. The CDR3 loop spans 14 amino acids. CDR3 region: CASSYWTEGDTQYF. The CDR3, as DNA: TGTGCCAGCAGTTACTGGACAGAGGGAGATACGCAGTATTTT.

On this clonotype: The missing conserved phenylalanine or tryptophan at the end of this CDR3 makes a read error likely. The chain employs TRBV7-7 and TRBJ2-1; 8 bases are shared with TRBD1. V lost 4 bases, J lost 7 bases, and 12 bases stayed unmatched. The CDR3 contains 16 residues. Germline V gene sequence: CDR1 SSHAT, CDR2 FNYEAQ (reference sequence). CDR3: CASSYSPGGLLNEQFI. The CDR3 bases are TGTGCCAGCAGCTATTCCCCAGGGGGCCTTTTAAATGAGCAGTTCATC.

The chain has TRBV7-9 and TRBJ1-3; D unclear. V gave up 5 bases and J gave up 3 bases, with 11 bases separating them. CDR3 length: 14 amino acids. Germline assignment: CDR1 SEHNR and CDR2 FQNEAQ (reference sequence). CDR3 in amino acids: CASSPLLSGNTIYF. DNA of the CDR3: TGTGCCAGCAGCCCCCTCCTAAGTGGAAACACCATATATTTT.

Worth noting for this clonotype: This could be a read error, since a much larger clone is one nucleotide away. J is TRBJ2-6 and V is TRBV4-1; 9 bases agree with TRBD1. Germline assignment: CDR1 MGHRA and CDR2 YSYEKL. The CDR3 has 15 residues. The CDR3 sequence: CARRSRGTGPNVLTF. The DNA of the CDR3 is TGCGCCCGCAGATCGCGGGGGACAGGGCCCAACGTCCTGACTTTC.

V gene TRBV25-1 combines with J gene TRBJ2-3, with D possibly matching TRBD2 (5 bases). CDR3 size: 18 residues. The V and J ends lost 2 bases and 0 bases respectively, with 18 bases between them. CDR1 MGHDK and CDR2 SYGVNS come from the germline V gene. The CDR3 DNA follows: TGTGCCAGCAGTGAAAAAGCCGGAGGCCGAGCTAGCACAGATACGCAGTATTTT. It yields the protein CASSEKAGGRASTDTQYF.

This clonotype has a count of ten or more. This chain links TRBV12-3 or TRBV12-4 with TRBJ1-5; D is possibly TRBD1 (5 bases). This CDR3 is 15 amino acids long. Trimming took 4 bases from V and 0 from J, leaving 10 bases between them. The CDR3 is CASSSGAASNQPQHF. The CDR3 nucleotides are TGTGCCAGCAGTTCCGGGGCAGCTAGCAATCAGCCCCAGCATTTT.

This clonotype appeared a few times. The chain uses TRBV19 and TRBJ2-7, with 7 positions matching TRBD1. V lost 4 bases and J lost 2; bases outside the gene matches: 8. Per germline, CDR1 LNHDA and CDR2 SQIVND (reference sequence). The CDR3 sequence is 15 residues long. CDR3 in DNA: TGTGCCAGTAGTACTTCCCACGGGACAGCCTACGAGCAGTACTTC. This encodes CASSTSHGTAYEQYF.

As concerns this clonotype: This may stem from a read error, because a much larger clone lies one nucleotide away. This sequence joins TRBV4-3 and TRBJ1-2; a weak D match, TRBD1 (5 bases). This CDR3 region has 17 residues. Germline-derived CDR1 and CDR2 are LGHNA and YSLEER. CDR3 bases: TGCGCCAGCGGCCAAGATTGGTCAGGGACGGAAAACTATGGCTACACCTTC. Protein product: CASGQDWSGTENYGYTF.

Many counts were recorded for this clonotype. CDR3 in DNA: TGTGCCAGCAGCGTAGCTGAAGGGCCCTCCTACGAGCAGTACTTC. The encoded protein is CASSVAEGPSYEQYF. The genes are TRBV9 and TRBJ2-7; D gene ambiguous. The V end was cut by 0 bases, the J end by 0 bases, with 10 bases between. Germline values: CDR1 SGDLS, CDR2 YYNGEE. There are 15 residues in the CDR3. Full variable domain (outside the CDR3, taken from reference TRBV9 and TRBJ2-7): DSGVTQTPKHLITATGQRVTLRCSPRSGDLSVYWYQQSLDQGLQFLIQYYNGEERAKGNILERFSAQQFPDLHSELNLSSLELGDSALYFCASSVAEGPSYEQYFGPGTRLTVT.

On this clonotype: It may be a read error: a sequence one base away is much more abundant. J is TRBJ1-5 and V is TRBV20-1, with D perhaps matching TRBD1 (5 bases). Looked up from germline, CDR1 is DFQATT and CDR2 is SNEGSKA (reference sequence). This CDR3 has 14 amino acids. The DNA of the CDR3 is TGCAGTGCTACAGACAGATATAGCAAACAGCCCCAGCATTTT. Amino acids: CSATDRYSKQPQHF.

This clonotype was found a few times. The V call is TRBV11-2, the J call TRBJ2-2; D assignment may be TRBD1 or TRBD2 (6 bases each). CDR1 and CDR2 (germline): SGHAT, FQNNGV. V gave up 6 bases and J gave up 3 bases, with 20 bases separating them. The CDR3 has 17 residues. Here the CDR3 DNA reads TGTGCCAGCAGATCTTGGGAACGGGGGCCAGACACCGGGGAGCTGTTTTTT. It translates to CASRSWERGPDTGELFF.

This clonotype was picked up a small number of times. The rearrangement links TRBV12-3 or TRBV12-4 to TRBJ2-5, with D unresolved. Deletions cut 0 bases from V and 5 bases from J, with 7 bases between. The CDR3 length is 13 residues. The CDR3 loop reads CASSLASWETQYF. The CDR3 DNA reads TGTGCCAGCAGTTTAGCGTCGTGGGAGACCCAGTACTTC.

This clonotype was seen at least ten times. This chain uses TRBV4-3 with TRBJ2-7; D is perhaps TRBD1 or TRBD2 (5 bases each). This CDR3 region has 15 residues. CDR1 and CDR2 (germline): LGHNA, YSLEER. Trimming removed 1 base at V and 3 bases at J, with 13 bases between. The CDR3 protein is CASSQARGPSYEQYF. In DNA form, the CDR3 reads TGCGCCAGCAGCCAAGCCCGGGGCCCCAGCTACGAGCAGTACTTC.

This chain links TRBV7-6 with TRBJ2-7; D may be TRBD1 (6 bases). V shed 2 bases and J shed 0 bases, with 14 bases lying between them. Germline CDR1 SGHVS, CDR2 FNYEAQ. The CDR3 is made up of 16 amino acids. The CDR3 coding sequence is TGTGCCAGCAGCTTATACCCGCCAGGGGTCTCCTACGAGCAGTACTTC. Amino acid sequence: CASSLYPPGVSYEQYF.